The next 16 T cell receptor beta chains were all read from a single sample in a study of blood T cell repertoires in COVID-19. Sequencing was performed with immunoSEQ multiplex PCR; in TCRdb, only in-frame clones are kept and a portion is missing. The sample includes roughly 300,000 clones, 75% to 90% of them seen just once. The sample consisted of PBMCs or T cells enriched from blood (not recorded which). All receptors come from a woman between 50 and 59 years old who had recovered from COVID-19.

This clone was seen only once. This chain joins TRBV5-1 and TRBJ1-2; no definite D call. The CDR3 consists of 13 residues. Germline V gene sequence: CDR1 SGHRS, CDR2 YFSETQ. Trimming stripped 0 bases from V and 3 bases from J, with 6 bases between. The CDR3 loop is CASSLGADYGYTF. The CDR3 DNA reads TGCGCCAGCAGCTTGGGGGCCGACTATGGCTACACCTTC.

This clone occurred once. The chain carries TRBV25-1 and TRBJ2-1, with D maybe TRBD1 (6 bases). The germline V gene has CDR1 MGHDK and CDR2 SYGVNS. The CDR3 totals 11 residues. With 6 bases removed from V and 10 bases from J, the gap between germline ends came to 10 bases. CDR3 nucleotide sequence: TGTGCCAGCAGACAGGGTGAGGAGCAGTTCTTC. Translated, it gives CASRQGEEQFF.

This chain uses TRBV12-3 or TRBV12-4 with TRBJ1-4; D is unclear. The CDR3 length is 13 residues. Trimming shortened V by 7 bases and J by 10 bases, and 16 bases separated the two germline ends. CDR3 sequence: CASTNGREGKLFF. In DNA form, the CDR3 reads TGTGCCAGCACCAATGGGAGGGAGGGAAAACTGTTTTTT.

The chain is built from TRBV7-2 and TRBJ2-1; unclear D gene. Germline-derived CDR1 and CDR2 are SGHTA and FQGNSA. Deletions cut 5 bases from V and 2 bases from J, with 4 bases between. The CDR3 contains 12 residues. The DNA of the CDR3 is TGTGCCAGCAGCGGGCCCTACAATGAGCAGTTCTTC. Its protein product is CASSGPYNEQFF. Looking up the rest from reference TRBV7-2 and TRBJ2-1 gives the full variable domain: GAGVSQSPSNKVTEKGKDVELRCDPISGHTALYWYRQSLGQGLEFLIYFQGNSAPDKSGLPSDRFSAERTGGSVSTLTIQRTQQEDSAVYLCASSGPYNEQFFGPGTRLTVL.

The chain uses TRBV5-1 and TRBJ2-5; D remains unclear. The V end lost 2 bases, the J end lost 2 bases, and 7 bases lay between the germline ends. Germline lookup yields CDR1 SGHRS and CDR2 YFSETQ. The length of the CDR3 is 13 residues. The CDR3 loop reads CASSFGSQETQYF. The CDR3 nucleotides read TGCGCCAGCAGCTTCGGTTCTCAAGAGACCCAGTACTTC.

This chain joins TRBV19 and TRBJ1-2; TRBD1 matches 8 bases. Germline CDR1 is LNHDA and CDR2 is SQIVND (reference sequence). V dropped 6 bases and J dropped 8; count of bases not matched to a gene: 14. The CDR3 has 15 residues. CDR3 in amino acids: CASRERTGTGGGYTF. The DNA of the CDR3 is TGTGCCAGTAGGGAGCGGACCGGGACAGGAGGGGGCTACACCTTC.

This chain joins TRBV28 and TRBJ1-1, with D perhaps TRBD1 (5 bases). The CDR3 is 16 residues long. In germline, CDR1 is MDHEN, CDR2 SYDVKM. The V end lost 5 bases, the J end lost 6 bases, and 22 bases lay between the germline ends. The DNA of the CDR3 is TGTGCCAGCAGTCTTCAGAGTGGGGGGAAGAAGGCTGAAGCTTTCTTT. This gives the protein CASSLQSGGKKAEAFF. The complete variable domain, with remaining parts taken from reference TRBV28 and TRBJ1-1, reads DVKVTQSSRYLVKRTGEKVFLECVQDMDHENMFWYRQDPGLGLRLIYFSYDVKMKEKGDIPEGYSVSREKKERFSLILESASTNQTSMYLCASSLQSGGKKAEAFFGQGTRLTVV.

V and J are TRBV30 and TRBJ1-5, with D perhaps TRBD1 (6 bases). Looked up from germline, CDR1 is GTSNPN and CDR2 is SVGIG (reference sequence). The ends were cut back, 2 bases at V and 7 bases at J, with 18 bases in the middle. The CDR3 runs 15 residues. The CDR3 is CAWSSLTGSRQPQHF. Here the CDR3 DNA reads TGTGCCTGGAGTTCCCTGACAGGTTCCAGACAGCCCCAGCATTTT. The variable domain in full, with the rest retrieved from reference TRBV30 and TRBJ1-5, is SQTIHQWPATLVQPVGSPLSLECTVEGTSNPNLYWYRQAAGRGLQLLFYSVGIGQISSEVPQNLSASRPQDRQFILSSKKLLLSDSGFYLCAWSSLTGSRQPQHFGDGTRLSIL.

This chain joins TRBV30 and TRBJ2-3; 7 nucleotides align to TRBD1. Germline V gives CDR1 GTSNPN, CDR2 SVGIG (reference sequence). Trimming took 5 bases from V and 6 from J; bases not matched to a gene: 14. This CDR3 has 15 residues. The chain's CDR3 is CAWVGTAPRMDTQYF. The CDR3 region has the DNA TGTGCCTGGGTTGGGACAGCCCCACGTATGGATACGCAGTATTTT.

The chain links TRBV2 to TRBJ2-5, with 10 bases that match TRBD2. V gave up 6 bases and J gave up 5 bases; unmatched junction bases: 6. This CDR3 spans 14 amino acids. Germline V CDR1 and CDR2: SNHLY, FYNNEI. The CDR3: CASRRSGGWETQYF. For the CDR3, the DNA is TGTGCCAGCAGACGTAGCGGGGGGTGGGAGACCCAGTACTTC.

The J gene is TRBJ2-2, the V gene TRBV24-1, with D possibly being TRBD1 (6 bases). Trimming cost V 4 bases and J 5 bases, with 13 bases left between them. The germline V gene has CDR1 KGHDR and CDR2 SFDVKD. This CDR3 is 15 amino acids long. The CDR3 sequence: CATSDPTGSTGELFF. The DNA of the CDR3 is TGTGCCACCAGTGACCCGACAGGATCTACCGGGGAGCTGTTTTTT.

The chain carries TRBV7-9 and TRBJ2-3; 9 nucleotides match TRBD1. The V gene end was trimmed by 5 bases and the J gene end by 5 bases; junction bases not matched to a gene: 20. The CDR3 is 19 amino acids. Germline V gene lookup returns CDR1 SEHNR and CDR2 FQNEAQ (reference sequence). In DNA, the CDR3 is TGTGCCAGCAGCCCTCTTTGGGGGCCGCCGGGACAGGGAAGAGATACGCAGTATTTT. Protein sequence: CASSPLWGPPGQGRDTQYF.

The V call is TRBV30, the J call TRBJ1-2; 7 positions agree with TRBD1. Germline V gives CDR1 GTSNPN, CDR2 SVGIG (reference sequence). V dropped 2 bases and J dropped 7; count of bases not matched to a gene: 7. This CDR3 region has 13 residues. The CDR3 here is CAWSHTGDTGYTF. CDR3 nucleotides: TGTGCCTGGAGTCATACAGGGGACACTGGCTACACCTTC. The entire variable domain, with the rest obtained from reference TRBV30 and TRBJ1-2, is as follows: SQTIHQWPATLVQPVGSPLSLECTVEGTSNPNLYWYRQAAGRGLQLLFYSVGIGQISSEVPQNLSASRPQDRQFILSSKKLLLSDSGFYLCAWSHTGDTGYTFGSGTRLTVV.

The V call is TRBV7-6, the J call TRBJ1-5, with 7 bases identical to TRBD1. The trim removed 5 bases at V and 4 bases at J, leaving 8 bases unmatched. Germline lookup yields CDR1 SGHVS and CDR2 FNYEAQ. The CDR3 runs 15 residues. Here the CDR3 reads CASSLETGFNQPQHF. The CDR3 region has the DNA TGTGCCAGCAGCCTAGAGACAGGGTTTAATCAGCCCCAGCATTTT.

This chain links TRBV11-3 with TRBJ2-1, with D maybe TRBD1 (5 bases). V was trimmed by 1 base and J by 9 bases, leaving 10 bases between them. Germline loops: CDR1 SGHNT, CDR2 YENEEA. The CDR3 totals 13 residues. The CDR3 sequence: CASSLGRVGEQFF. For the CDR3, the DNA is TGTGCCAGCAGCTTAGGCAGGGTGGGTGAGCAGTTCTTC.

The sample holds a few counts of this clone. The CDR3 DNA is TGTGCCAGCAGTTCCCGGGAGGCCTACGAGCAGTACTTC. Protein sequence: CASSSREAYEQYF. The genes are TRBV12-3 or TRBV12-4 and TRBJ2-7; 7 bases fit TRBD2. The CDR3 consists of 13 residues. Unmatched junction bases numbered 2, after V lost 4 bases and J lost 2 bases.